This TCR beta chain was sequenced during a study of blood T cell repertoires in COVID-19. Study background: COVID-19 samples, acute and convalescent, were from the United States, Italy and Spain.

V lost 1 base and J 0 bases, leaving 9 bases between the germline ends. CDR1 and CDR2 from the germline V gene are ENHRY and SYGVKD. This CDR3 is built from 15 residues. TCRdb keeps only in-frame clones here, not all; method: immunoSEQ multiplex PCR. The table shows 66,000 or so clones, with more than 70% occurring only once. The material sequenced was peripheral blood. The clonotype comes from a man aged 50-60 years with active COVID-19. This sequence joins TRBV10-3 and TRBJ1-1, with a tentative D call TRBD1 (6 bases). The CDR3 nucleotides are TGTGCCATCAGTGAGTTTCAGGGGATGAACACTGAAGCTTTCTTT. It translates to CAISEFQGMNTEAFF.